The 2 T cell receptor beta chains reported below all come from one sample, sequenced in a study of blood T cell repertoires in COVID-19. Clones were sequenced by immunoSEQ multiplex PCR, and TCRdb holds only the in-frame ones, with some missing. The sample includes roughly 250,000 clones, about 90% of them seen just once. Sequenced material: PBMCs or T cells enriched from blood (not recorded which). These receptors all come from a woman aged 30 to 39 with acute COVID-19.

The chain couples TRBV7-2 to TRBJ2-5; 8 bases map to TRBD2. V trimming: 2 bases; J trimming: 5 bases; junction bases outside the gene matches: 7. Germline-derived CDR1 and CDR2 are SGHTA and FQGNSA. CDR3 length: 15 amino acids. This CDR3 reads CASSLKAGGGETQYF. CDR3 in DNA: TGTGCCAGCAGCTTAAAGGCGGGAGGTGGGGAGACCCAGTACTTC.

The chain is built from TRBV7-2 and TRBJ2-1; D call uncertain. The ends were cut back, 2 bases at V and 0 bases at J, with 8 bases in the middle. Per germline, CDR1 SGHTA and CDR2 FQGNSA. There are 15 residues in the CDR3. The CDR3 region is CASSLSFGSYNEQFF. In DNA form, the CDR3 reads TGTGCCAGCAGCTTATCATTCGGCTCCTACAATGAGCAGTTCTTC.